Below are 9 T cell receptor beta chains sequenced from a single sample in a study of blood T cell repertoires in COVID-19. Here immunoSEQ multiplex PCR was the method, and the copy in TCRdb shows in-frame clones only, minus some. Of 120,000 or so clones in the sample, 90% were seen once. The sequenced material came from peripheral blood. These receptors were taken from a woman between 55 and 75 years old with COVID-19, enrolled during active disease.

CDR3 residues: CASEWGEGFF. The CDR3 bases are TGTGCCAGCGAGTGGGGTGAGGGGTTCTTC. This sequence joins TRBV28 and TRBJ2-1, with D perhaps TRBD2 (5 bases). Per the germline V gene, CDR1 is MDHEN and CDR2 is SYDVKM. This CDR3 contains 10 residues. Trimming left V 8 bases short and J 15 bases short, with 14 bases between. The whole variable domain, remainder taken from reference TRBV28 and TRBJ2-1, is DVKVTQSSRYLVKRTGEKVFLECVQDMDHENMFWYRQDPGLGLRLIYFSYDVKMKEKGDIPEGYSVSREKKERFSLILESASTNQTSMYLCASEWGEGFFGPGTRLTVL.

Of note for this clone: The identical CDR3 is also encoded by other nucleotide sequences in the sample. The chain combines TRBV30 with TRBJ1-5; weak D call: TRBD1 (6 bases). CDR3 length: 13 residues. Trimming removed 0 bases from V and 4 bases from J, with 7 bases in between. Germline loops: CDR1 GTSNPN, CDR2 SVGIG (reference sequence). This CDR3 reads CAWSVQGNQPQHF. CDR3 nucleotides: TGTGCCTGGAGTGTACAGGGAAATCAGCCCCAGCATTTT.

The rearrangement uses TRBV9 and TRBJ1-1; no clear D gene. Trimming removed 5 bases at V and 7 bases at J, with 15 bases between. Germline lookup yields CDR1 SGDLS and CDR2 YYNGEE. The CDR3 is 13 residues long. CDR3 DNA: TGTGCCAGCAGTCTAGTTAGGGAGGGTGAAGCTTTCTTT. This gives the protein CASSLVREGEAFF.

The chain recombines TRBV19 with TRBJ1-4, with D maybe TRBD1 (5 bases). This CDR3 is built from 14 residues. CDR1 is LNHDA, CDR2 SQIVND, per germline (reference sequence). The V end was cut by 6 bases, the J end by 4 bases, with 12 bases between. This CDR3 reads CASSPGRFNEKLFF. CDR3 DNA: TGTGCCAGTAGCCCAGGGCGTTTTAATGAAAAACTGTTTTTT.

The chain carries TRBV13 and TRBJ2-3; D gene unclear. The CDR3 is 15 residues long. The V end lost 5 bases, the J end lost 6 bases, and 18 bases lay between the germline ends. The germline V gene encodes CDR1 PRHDT and CDR2 FYEKMQ (reference sequence). As DNA, the CDR3 is TGTGCCAGCAGCCTCACGCCATTACAGCAGGATACGCAGTATTTT. It encodes CASSLTPLQQDTQYF.

This chain links TRBV4-3 with TRBJ2-1; D is unclear. Germline loops: CDR1 LGHNA, CDR2 YSLEER. V gave up 0 bases and J gave up 10 bases, with 16 bases separating them. The CDR3 has 15 residues. The CDR3 spells CASSQDPVGMREQFF. The CDR3 DNA reads as TGCGCCAGCAGCCAAGATCCGGTAGGAATGAGGGAGCAGTTCTTC.

V gene TRBV7-9 combines with J gene TRBJ2-7; 9 bases line up with TRBD2. This CDR3 contains 14 residues. V lost 5 bases and J lost 4; bases outside the gene matches: 6. CDR1 is SEHNR, CDR2 FQNEAQ, per germline (reference sequence). As DNA, the CDR3 is TGTGCCAGCAGCCAGGGACTAGCAGGGTACGAGCAGTACTTC. Protein: CASSQGLAGYEQYF.

This clone was seen a single time. The V gene is TRBV3-1 (or the pseudogene TRBV3-2), the J gene TRBJ1-4; D possibly corresponds to TRBD1 (6 bases). The CDR3 has 17 residues. Trimming cost V 0 bases and J 4 bases, with 15 bases left between them. Germline V lookup: CDR1 LGHDT, CDR2 YNNKEL (reference sequence). CDR3: CASSQEVGQSYNEKLFF. CDR3 DNA sequence: TGTGCCAGCAGCCAAGAGGTAGGACAGAGCTATAATGAAAAACTGTTTTTT.

The chain joins TRBV4-1 to TRBJ1-5; D call uncertain. Trimming took 1 base from V and 5 from J, leaving 12 bases between them. CDR3 size: 15 residues. Germline lookup yields CDR1 MGHRA and CDR2 YSYEKL. This CDR3 reads CASSQGPGRYQPQHF. The CDR3 DNA sequence: TGCGCCAGCAGCCAAGGCCCAGGTAGGTATCAGCCCCAGCATTTT.